A selection of T cell receptor beta chains follows, all from one sample in a study of CD8 T cells in Susac syndrome. MiXCR, applied by TCRdb to the immunoSEQ multiplex PCR reads, yields one record per CDR3 protein. The sample yields 110,000 or so distinct CDR3 sequences, around 95% seen once. The sequenced sample was CD4+ T cells from PBMCs. All receptors come from a human donor in good health. Each CDR3 is given with its conserved first and last residue. A D gene is named only where the DNA matches it firmly. Some rows have no size entry. The others give once, few or many, or a class for an expanded clone.

CDR3 DNA: TGTGCCAGCAGCTTAGGTATTGCAGATACGCAGTATTTT
CDR3 protein: CASSLGIADTQYF
V gene: TRBV7-8
J gene: TRBJ2-3
clone size: -
D gene: -

CDR3 DNA: TGTGCCTGGAGTCCCCCGGTAGGACTGTCCTACGAGCAGTACTTC
CDR3 protein: CAWSPPVGLSYEQYF
V gene: TRBV30
J gene: TRBJ2-7
clone size: -
D gene: -

CDR3 DNA: TGTGCCAGCAGCCGCAAACTAGCGGCCAATGAGCAGTTCTTC
CDR3 protein: CASSRKLAANEQFF
V gene: TRBV6-5
J gene: TRBJ2-1
clone size: -
D gene: TRBD2

CDR3 DNA: TGTGCCAGCAGTTTAGCGGGGATCCCACCCCTCCACTTT
CDR3 protein: CASSLAGIPPLHF
V gene: TRBV12-3/TRBV12-4
J gene: TRBJ1-6
clone size: once
D gene: -

CDR3 DNA: TGTGCCAGCACCTCACGGGCTAGCGAAGAGCAGTTCTTC
CDR3 protein: CASTSRASEEQFF
V gene: TRBV6-6
J gene: TRBJ2-1
clone size: -
D gene: -

CDR3 DNA: TGTGCCAGCAGCTCCGGCGGGACAGGGCCCACTGAAGCTTTCTTT
CDR3 protein: CASSSGGTGPTEAFF
V gene: TRBV7-6
J gene: TRBJ1-1
clone size: -
D gene: TRBD1

CDR3 DNA: TGTGCCAGCGCCAGGGCGGGAGGGCCGCGGACCGGGGAGCTGTTTTTT
CDR3 protein: CASARAGGPRTGELFF
V gene: TRBV7-9
J gene: TRBJ2-2
clone size: -
D gene: TRBD2

CDR3 DNA: TGTGCCAGCAGTTACTCGAACGGAAACACAGATACGCAGTATTTT
CDR3 protein: CASSYSNGNTDTQYF
V gene: TRBV6-5
J gene: TRBJ2-3
clone size: -
D gene: -

CDR3 DNA: TGCAGTGCTAAAGTCTGGCGCCAAGAGACCCAGTACTTC
CDR3 protein: CSAKVWRQETQYF
V gene: TRBV20-1
J gene: TRBJ2-5
clone size: -
D gene: -

CDR3 DNA: TGTGCCAGCAGTGAATCGGGTTCCCGGGGCTATGGCTACACCTTC
CDR3 protein: CASSESGSRGYGYTF
V gene: TRBV25-1
J gene: TRBJ1-2
clone size: -
D gene: -

CDR3 DNA: TGTGCCAGCAGTTTTCGGTTAATCGGAGATACGCAGTATTTT
CDR3 protein: CASSFRLIGDTQYF
V gene: TRBV28
J gene: TRBJ2-3
clone size: -
D gene: -

CDR3 DNA: TGCGCCAGCAGCCATGGGGACAGGGACACCGGGGAGCTGTTTTTT
CDR3 protein: CASSHGDRDTGELFF
V gene: TRBV4-3
J gene: TRBJ2-2
clone size: -
D gene: TRBD1

CDR3 DNA: TGCAGTGCGGAACTAGCGGCGAGCTCCTACGAGCAGTACTTC
CDR3 protein: CSAELAASSYEQYF
V gene: TRBV20-1
J gene: TRBJ2-7
clone size: once
D gene: TRBD2

CDR3 DNA: TGTGCCAGCAGTCAGGACAGGGTTGGAGGTGAGCAGTACTTC
CDR3 protein: CASSQDRVGGEQYF
V gene: TRBV2
J gene: TRBJ2-7
clone size: -
D gene: TRBD1

CDR3 DNA: TGTGCCAGCAGCTTAGGATTGGTTTCAGGGGACACTGAAGCTTTCTTT
CDR3 protein: CASSLGLVSGDTEAFF
V gene: TRBV13
J gene: TRBJ1-1
clone size: -
D gene: -

CDR3 DNA: TGTGCCAGCACCCAACGTAATAGCAGAGAGACCCAGTACTTC
CDR3 protein: CASTQRNSRETQYF
V gene: TRBV7-9
J gene: TRBJ2-5
clone size: -
D gene: -

CDR3 DNA: TGTGCCAGCAACTGGGGGGGCCTTCCCTACGAGCAGTACTTC
CDR3 protein: CASNWGGLPYEQYF
V gene: TRBV5-6
J gene: TRBJ2-7
clone size: -
D gene: -

CDR3 DNA: TGTGCCAGCAGCTTAGGGTTTGGGACAGGGGCCACTGAAGCTTTCTTT
CDR3 protein: CASSLGFGTGATEAFF
V gene: TRBV7-2
J gene: TRBJ1-1
clone size: -
D gene: TRBD1

CDR3 DNA: TGTGCCAGCAGCTTATGGGACTCATTGGGGAATGAGCAGTTCTTC
CDR3 protein: CASSLWDSLGNEQFF
V gene: TRBV7-3
J gene: TRBJ2-1
clone size: -
D gene: -

CDR3 DNA: TGTGCCAGCAGTGGACAGCTGAACACTGAAGCTTTCTTT
CDR3 protein: CASSGQLNTEAFF
V gene: TRBV2
J gene: TRBJ1-1
clone size: -
D gene: -

CDR3 DNA: TGTGCCAGCAGCCAAAATAGAGGAGAGACCCAGTACTTC
CDR3 protein: CASSQNRGETQYF
V gene: TRBV14
J gene: TRBJ2-5
clone size: once
D gene: -

CDR3 DNA: TGTGCCAGTAGTATACTGGTGGCGGACCCATGGCTGTTTTTT
CDR3 protein: CASSILVADPWLFF
V gene: TRBV19
J gene: TRBJ1-4
clone size: -
D gene: -

CDR3 DNA: TGTGCCAGCAGCTTCCGGGACGCCAACACTGAAGCTTTCTTT
CDR3 protein: CASSFRDANTEAFF
V gene: TRBV7-9
J gene: TRBJ1-1
clone size: -
D gene: -

CDR3 DNA: TGTGCCAGCAGCTTGGTCATCGGGACTCAAGGCGAGCAGTACTTC
CDR3 protein: CASSLVIGTQGEQYF
V gene: TRBV7-2
J gene: TRBJ2-7
clone size: -
D gene: -

CDR3 DNA: TGTGCCAGCAGTTTAAAGGACAGGGGGCGAGAAAGCTACGAGCAGTACTTC
CDR3 protein: CASSLKDRGRESYEQYF
V gene: TRBV27
J gene: TRBJ2-7
clone size: once
D gene: TRBD1

CDR3 DNA: TGTGCCTGGAGTTCCCCTTTGGAGCAGTACTTC
CDR3 protein: CAWSSPLEQYF
V gene: TRBV30
J gene: TRBJ2-7
clone size: -
D gene: -

CDR3 DNA: TGCGCCAGCAGCCTAGTAGCGGGACAGGCGCAGACCCAGTACTTC
CDR3 protein: CASSLVAGQAQTQYF
V gene: TRBV5-1
J gene: TRBJ2-5
clone size: -
D gene: -

CDR3 DNA: TGTGCCAGCAGCCTACGGTGGACACGACCCCCTGAAGCTTTCTTT
CDR3 protein: CASSLRWTRPPEAFF
V gene: TRBV3-1
J gene: TRBJ1-1
clone size: -
D gene: -

CDR3 DNA: TGCAGTGCTAGAGATGCGACAGCGAACACTGAAGCTTTCTTT
CDR3 protein: CSARDATANTEAFF
V gene: TRBV20-1
J gene: TRBJ1-1
clone size: -
D gene: -

CDR3 DNA: TGCAGTGCTAGGGACAACCTCATTACAGATACGCAGTATTTT
CDR3 protein: CSARDNLITDTQYF
V gene: TRBV20-1
J gene: TRBJ2-3
clone size: -
D gene: -

CDR3 DNA: TGTGCCTGGAGTGTCAACGACAGGGATAATCAGCCCCAGCATTTT
CDR3 protein: CAWSVNDRDNQPQHF
V gene: TRBV30
J gene: TRBJ1-5
clone size: -
D gene: TRBD1

CDR3 DNA: TGTGCCAGCAGCCGTCGGCGGGGCCAAGAGACCCAGTACTTC
CDR3 protein: CASSRRRGQETQYF
V gene: TRBV14
J gene: TRBJ2-5
clone size: -
D gene: -

CDR3 DNA: TGTGCCAGCAGTTTAGAGACCCAGTACTTC
CDR3 protein: CASSLETQYF
V gene: TRBV28
J gene: TRBJ2-5
clone size: few
D gene: -

CDR3 DNA: TGTGCCAGCAGTGAGCGGAAACTGGGACTAGCGGGGGAGTTCTTC
CDR3 protein: CASSERKLGLAGEFF
V gene: TRBV2
J gene: TRBJ2-1
clone size: -
D gene: TRBD2

CDR3 DNA: TGTGCCAGCAGCGGGCACCTCCACAATGAGCAGTTCTTC
CDR3 protein: CASSGHLHNEQFF
V gene: TRBV28
J gene: TRBJ2-1
clone size: -
D gene: -

CDR3 DNA: TGTGCCTGGTCCACAGGGGGCTTGAATGAGCAGTTCTTC
CDR3 protein: CAWSTGGLNEQFF
V gene: TRBV30
J gene: TRBJ2-1
clone size: -
D gene: TRBD1

CDR3 DNA: TGTGCCAGCAGCGGAGGGGATGGCTACACCTTC
CDR3 protein: CASSGGDGYTF
V gene: TRBV6-6
J gene: TRBJ1-2
clone size: once
D gene: -

CDR3 DNA: TGTGCCAGCAGTTACTCGGGCTGGGAGGGCTACACCTTC
CDR3 protein: CASSYSGWEGYTF
V gene: TRBV6-6
J gene: TRBJ1-2
clone size: -
D gene: -

CDR3 DNA: TGTGCCAGCAGCTCCGGGGGTTTCTTCAATCAGCCCCAGCATTTT
CDR3 protein: CASSSGGFFNQPQHF
V gene: TRBV5-6
J gene: TRBJ1-5
clone size: -
D gene: -

CDR3 DNA: TGTGCCAGCAGCTTCCGGGCAAGCGGCACAGATACGCAGTATTTT
CDR3 protein: CASSFRASGTDTQYF
V gene: TRBV6-2/TRBV6-3
J gene: TRBJ2-3
clone size: -
D gene: -

CDR3 DNA: TGTGCCAGCAGCCAGCCGGGACAGCCCTACGAGCAGTACTTC
CDR3 protein: CASSQPGQPYEQYF
V gene: TRBV7-2
J gene: TRBJ2-7
clone size: -
D gene: TRBD1

CDR3 DNA: TGCGCCAGCAGCCAACAAGCTTTTGGACAGGGGATTCACGAGCAGTACTTC
CDR3 protein: CASSQQAFGQGIHEQYF
V gene: TRBV4-3
J gene: TRBJ2-7
clone size: -
D gene: TRBD1